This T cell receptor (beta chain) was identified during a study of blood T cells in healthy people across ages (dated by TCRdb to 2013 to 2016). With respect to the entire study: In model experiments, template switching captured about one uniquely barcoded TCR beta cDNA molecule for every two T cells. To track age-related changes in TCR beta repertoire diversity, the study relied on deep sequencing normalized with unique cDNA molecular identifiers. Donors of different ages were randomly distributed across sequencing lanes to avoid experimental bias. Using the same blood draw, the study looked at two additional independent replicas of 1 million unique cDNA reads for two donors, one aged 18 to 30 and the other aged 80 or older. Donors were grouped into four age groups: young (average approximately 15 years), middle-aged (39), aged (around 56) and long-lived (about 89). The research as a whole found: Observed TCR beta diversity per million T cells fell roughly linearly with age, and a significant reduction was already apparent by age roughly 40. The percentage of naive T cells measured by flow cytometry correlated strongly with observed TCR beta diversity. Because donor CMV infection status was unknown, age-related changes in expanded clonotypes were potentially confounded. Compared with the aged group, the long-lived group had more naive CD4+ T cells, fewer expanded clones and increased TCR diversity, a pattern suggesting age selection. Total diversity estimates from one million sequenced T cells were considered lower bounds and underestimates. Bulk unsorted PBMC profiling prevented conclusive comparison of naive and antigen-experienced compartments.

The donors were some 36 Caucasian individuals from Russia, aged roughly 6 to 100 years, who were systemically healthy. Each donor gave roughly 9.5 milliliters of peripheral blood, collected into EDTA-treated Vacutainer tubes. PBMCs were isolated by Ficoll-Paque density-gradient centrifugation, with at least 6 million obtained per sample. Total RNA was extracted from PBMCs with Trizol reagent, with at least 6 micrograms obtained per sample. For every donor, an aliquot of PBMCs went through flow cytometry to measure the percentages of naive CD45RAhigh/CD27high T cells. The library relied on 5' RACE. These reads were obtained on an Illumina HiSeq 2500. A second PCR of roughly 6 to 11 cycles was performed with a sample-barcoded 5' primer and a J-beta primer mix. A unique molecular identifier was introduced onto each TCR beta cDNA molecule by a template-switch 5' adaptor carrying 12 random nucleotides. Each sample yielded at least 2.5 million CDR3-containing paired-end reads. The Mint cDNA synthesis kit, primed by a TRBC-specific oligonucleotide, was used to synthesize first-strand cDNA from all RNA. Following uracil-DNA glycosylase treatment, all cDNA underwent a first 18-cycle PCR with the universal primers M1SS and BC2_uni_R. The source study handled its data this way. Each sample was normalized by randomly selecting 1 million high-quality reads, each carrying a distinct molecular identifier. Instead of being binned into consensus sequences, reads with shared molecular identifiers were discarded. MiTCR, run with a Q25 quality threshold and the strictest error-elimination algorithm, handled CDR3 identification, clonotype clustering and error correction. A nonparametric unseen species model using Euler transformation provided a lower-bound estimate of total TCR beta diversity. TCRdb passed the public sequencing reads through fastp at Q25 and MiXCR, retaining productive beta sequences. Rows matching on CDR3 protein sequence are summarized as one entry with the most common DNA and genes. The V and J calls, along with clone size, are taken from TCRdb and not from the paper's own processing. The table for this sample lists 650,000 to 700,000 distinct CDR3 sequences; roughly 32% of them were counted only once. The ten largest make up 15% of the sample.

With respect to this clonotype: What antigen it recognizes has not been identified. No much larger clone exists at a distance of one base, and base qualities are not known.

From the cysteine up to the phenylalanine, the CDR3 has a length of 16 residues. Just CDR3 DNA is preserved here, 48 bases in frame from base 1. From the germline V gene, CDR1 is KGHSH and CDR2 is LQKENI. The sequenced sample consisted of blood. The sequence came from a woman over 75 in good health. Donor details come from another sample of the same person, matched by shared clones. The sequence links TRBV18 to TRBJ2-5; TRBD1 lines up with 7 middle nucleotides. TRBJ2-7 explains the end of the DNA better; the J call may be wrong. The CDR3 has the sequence CASSEDRSPIIYEQYF. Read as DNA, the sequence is TGTGCCAGCTCGGAGGACAGGTCCCCTATTATCTACGAGCAGTACTTC.